The 6 T cell receptor beta chains listed next were all sequenced from one sample in a study of vaccination effects on CD4 cells after COVID-19. Following an approximately 10-day culture, CD4+ T cells were purified. Between March and December 2020, the person had a SARS-CoV-2 infection that PCR confirmed. It was two doses of either the BNT162b2 or mRNA-1273 vaccine that participants received. Produced via immunoSEQ multiplex PCR; TCRdb's table is partial and in-frame only. The sample includes some 50,000 clones, around 70% of them seen just once. These receptors' targets are unknown. The specimen was CD4+ T cells from PBMCs cultured without peptide, collected after COVID-19 vaccination. Receptors were obtained from a human donor who had a prior SARS-CoV-2 infection.

On this clone: The junction does not match germline at one end; this may be a read error. The chain is built from TRBV7-7 and TRBJ2-5; D might be TRBD2 (7 bases). The CDR3 sequence is 17 residues long. Per germline, CDR1 SSHAT and CDR2 FNYEAQ (reference sequence). CDR3 DNA sequence: TGTGCTAGCAGCTTAGAGTTAGGGGGGGACCCCCAAGAGACCCAGTACTTC. Translation gives CASSLELGGDPQETQYF.

The V call is TRBV5-4, the J call TRBJ2-2, with 12 bases lining up with TRBD2. Germline-derived CDR1 and CDR2 are SGHNT and YYREEE (reference sequence). Losses at the gene ends were 4 bases for V and 3 bases for J; bases not matched to a gene: 7. CDR3 size: 17 residues. This CDR3 reads CASSKDLAGGDTGELFF. The CDR3 DNA reads TGTGCCAGCAGCAAGGATCTAGCGGGGGGGGACACCGGGGAGCTGTTTTTT. Full variable domain (outside the CDR3, taken from reference TRBV5-4 and TRBJ2-2): ETGVTQSPTHLIKTRGQQVTLRCSSQSGHNTVSWYQQALGQGPQFIFQYYREEENGRGNFPPRFSGLQFPNYSSELNVNALELDDSALYLCASSKDLAGGDTGELFFGEGSRLTVL.

The chain couples TRBV5-1 to TRBJ1-2, with D perhaps TRBD1 (5 bases). There are 14 residues in the CDR3. V dropped 8 bases and J dropped 4 bases, with 18 bases sitting between them. Germline CDR1 and CDR2: SGHRS and YFSETQ. The CDR3 DNA reads as TGCGCCAGTTCCCGGACAAGCCGGATCTATGGCTACACCTTC. Its protein is CASSRTSRIYGYTF.

The rearrangement uses TRBV9 and TRBJ1-3; D not resolved. Germline values: CDR1 SGDLS, CDR2 YYNGEE. The CDR3 covers 15 residues. V lost 0 bases, J lost 4 bases, and 11 bases lay in between. In nucleotides, the CDR3 is TGTGCCAGCAGCGTAGCGGGTGCAGGAGGAAACACCATATATTTT. Amino acids: CASSVAGAGGNTIYF.

This rearrangement joins TRBV4-3 to TRBJ2-1; 7 bases align to TRBD1. The CDR3 loop spans 16 amino acids. Germline values: CDR1 LGHNA, CDR2 YSLEER. V shed 3 bases, J shed 1 base, and the junction held 6 bases outside the gene matches. The CDR3 region is CASSHGDRESYNEQFF. DNA for the CDR3: TGCGCCAGCAGCCACGGTGACAGGGAATCCTACAATGAGCAGTTCTTC.

This clone was detected only a few times. This sequence joins TRBV20-1 and TRBJ1-1; 8 bases map to TRBD1. Trimming cost V 5 bases and J 7 bases; bases outside gene matches: 3. This CDR3 is built from 11 residues. The V gene's germline CDR1 is DFQATT and CDR2 SNEGSKA (reference sequence). The CDR3 nucleotides are TGCAGTGCTGTGGACAGGGTTGAAGCTTTCTTT. Its protein is CSAVDRVEAFF.